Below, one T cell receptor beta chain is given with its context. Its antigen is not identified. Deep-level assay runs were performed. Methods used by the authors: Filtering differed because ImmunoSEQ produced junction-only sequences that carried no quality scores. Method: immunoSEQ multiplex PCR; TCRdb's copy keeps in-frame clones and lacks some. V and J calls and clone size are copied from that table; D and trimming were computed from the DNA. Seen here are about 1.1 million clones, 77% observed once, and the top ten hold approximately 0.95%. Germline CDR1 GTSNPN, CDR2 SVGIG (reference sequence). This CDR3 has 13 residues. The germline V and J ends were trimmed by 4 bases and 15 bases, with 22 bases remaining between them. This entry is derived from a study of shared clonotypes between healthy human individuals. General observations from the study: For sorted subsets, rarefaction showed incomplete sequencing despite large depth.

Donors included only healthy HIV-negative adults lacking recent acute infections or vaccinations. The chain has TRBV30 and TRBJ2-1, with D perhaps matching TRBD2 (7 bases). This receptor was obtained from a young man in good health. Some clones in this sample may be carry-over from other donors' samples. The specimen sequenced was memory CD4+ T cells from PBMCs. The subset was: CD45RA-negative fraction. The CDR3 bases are TGTGCCTGGATCGCACCCGGGGGGCTGAGTCTGTTCTTC. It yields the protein CAWIAPGGLSLFF.